These T cell receptor beta chains were read from a single sample in a study of T cell repertoires in cytomegalovirus infection. TCRdb analysed the reads with MiXCR anew, one entry per CDR3 protein. The table records hundreds of thousands of distinct CDR3 sequences, 30% to 40% of them present only once. The sequencing sample was made of PBMCs. These receptors were taken from a human donor in good health (CMV status not recorded). Some clones in this sample may be carry-over from other donors' samples. Both conserved end residues are part of each CDR3. The D gene is left open where the match is weak. The size field is filled for only some rows; it gives once, few, many or a size class.

abundance | d_gene | j_gene | v_gene | CDR3nt | CDR3aa
NA | TRBD1 | TRBJ2-7 | TRBV7-8 | TGTGCCAGCAGCTCAACAGGGGGCTCCTACGAGCAGTACTTC | CASSSTGGSYEQYF
NA | NA | TRBJ2-1 | TRBV7-2 | TGTGCCAGCATAACAGCTTCTACGGTCTCCTACAATGAGCAGTTCTTC | CASITASTVSYNEQFF
few | TRBD1 | TRBJ1-1 | TRBV14 | TGTGCCAGCAGCCACCTGACAGGGGTTCCTGAAGCTTTCTTT | CASSHLTGVPEAFF
NA | NA | TRBJ2-7 | TRBV28 | TGTGCCAGCAGTTTTGAAGGTAACCCGTCCTACGAGCAGTACTTC | CASSFEGNPSYEQYF
few | TRBD2 | TRBJ2-1 | TRBV4-1 | TGCGCCAGCAGCCAAGAACCTAGCGGGGACTACAATGAGCAGTTCTTC | CASSQEPSGDYNEQFF
NA | NA | TRBJ2-2 | TRBV12-3/TRBV12-4 | TGTGCCAGCAGTTTGGGAGGTCTCGCCGGGACCGGGGAGCTGTTTTTT | CASSLGGLAGTGELFF
many | NA | TRBJ1-5 | TRBV4-1 | TGCGCCAGCAGCCAAGAATGGCCTATCAATCAGCCCCAGCATTTT | CASSQEWPINQPQHF
NA | NA | TRBJ2-1 | TRBV11-2 | TGTGCCAGCAGCTTAGTTGGCGGGGTGGCCAAGGAGCAGTTCTTC | CASSLVGGVAKEQFF
NA | NA | TRBJ2-7 | TRBV6-5 | TGTGCCAGCAGTTACTCGGCACAGGGTGATGAGCAGTACTTC | CASSYSAQGDEQYF
few | NA | TRBJ2-2 | TRBV11-2 | TGTGCCAGCAGCGCCCTCAGGGGCCTTGGCGGGGAGCTGTTTTTT | CASSALRGLGGELFF
few | TRBD1 | TRBJ1-5 | TRBV7-9 | TGTGCCAGCAGCAGGACAGGGGACAATCAGCCCCAGCATTTT | CASSRTGDNQPQHF
NA | NA | TRBJ1-2 | TRBV28 | TGTGCCAGCAGTCCGCACCCCCCACTTAACTATGGCTACACCTTC | CASSPHPPLNYGYTF
few | NA | TRBJ1-1 | TRBV6-6 | TGTGCCAGCAGTTACTCGACGCTCCAGGGGAACACTGAAGCTTTCTTT | CASSYSTLQGNTEAFF
many | NA | TRBJ1-4 | TRBV10-2 | TGCGCCAGCAGTGAGTCCGGGACGTTTATTGAAAAACTGTTTTTT | CASSESGTFIEKLFF
few | NA | TRBJ2-5 | TRBV20-1 | TGCAGTGCTAGAGATAGTAGGCCCGGGGAGACCCAGTACTTC | CSARDSRPGETQYF
many | NA | TRBJ2-7 | TRBV11-2 | TGTGCCAGCAGCCCGGGCCTCGGCGAGCAGTACTTC | CASSPGLGEQYF
few | TRBD1 | TRBJ1-1 | TRBV2 | TGTGCCACCCCCGACAGGGGCGACCCGGAATGGGACACTGAAGCTTTCTTT | CATPDRGDPEWDTEAFF
NA | NA | TRBJ2-5 | TRBV7-6 | TGTGCTAGCTCTCAAAGTGGGCGCCAAGAGACCCAGTACTTC | CASSQSGRQETQYF
NA | NA | TRBJ2-6 | TRBV12-3/TRBV12-4 | TGTGCCAGCAGTTTAACCGCCGGGGCCAACGTCCTGACTTTC | CASSLTAGANVLTF
once | NA | TRBJ2-4 | TRBV11-2 | TGTGCCCGCAGCTTACAAGGGAGGACGGCAAAAAACATTCAGTACTTC | CARSLQGRTAKNIQYF